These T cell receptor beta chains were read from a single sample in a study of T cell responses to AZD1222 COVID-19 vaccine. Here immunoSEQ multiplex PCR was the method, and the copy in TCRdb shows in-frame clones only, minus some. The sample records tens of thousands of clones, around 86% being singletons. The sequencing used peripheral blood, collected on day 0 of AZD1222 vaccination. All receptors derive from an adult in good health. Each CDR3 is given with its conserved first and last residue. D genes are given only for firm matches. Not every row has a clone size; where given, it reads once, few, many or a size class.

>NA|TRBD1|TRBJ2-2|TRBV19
CASSIWDRGTGELFF
TGTGCCAGTAGTATCTGGGACAGGGGTACCGGGGAGCTGTTTTTT
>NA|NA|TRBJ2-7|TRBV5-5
CASSLDAGIQQYF
TGTGCCAGCAGCTTGGATGCGGGGATTCAGCAGTACTTC
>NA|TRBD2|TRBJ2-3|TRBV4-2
CASSPGLAGDTDTQYF
TGTGCCAGCAGCCCCGGACTAGCGGGAGATACAGATACGCAGTATTTT
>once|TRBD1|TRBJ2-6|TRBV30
CALGQLDSGANVLTF
TGTGCCTTGGGACAGCTAGACTCTGGGGCCAACGTCCTGACTTTC
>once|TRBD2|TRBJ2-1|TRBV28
CASTPGGRVYNEQFF
TGTGCCAGCACCCCTGGGGGGAGGGTCTACAATGAGCAGTTCTTC
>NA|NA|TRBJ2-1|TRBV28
CASQVYTDEQFF
TGTGCCAGCCAAGTTTATACCGATGAGCAGTTCTTC
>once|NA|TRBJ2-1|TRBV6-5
CASRNIYNEQFF
TGTGCCAGCAGAAACATCTACAATGAGCAGTTCTTC
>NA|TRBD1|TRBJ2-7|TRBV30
CAWSGGTGYYEQYF
TGTGCCTGGAGTGGGGGGACAGGTTATTACGAGCAGTACTTC
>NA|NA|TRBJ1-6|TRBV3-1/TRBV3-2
CASSRMGGDNSPLHF
TGTGCCAGCAGCCGAATGGGGGGGGATAATTCACCCCTCCACTTT
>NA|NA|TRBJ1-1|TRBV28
CASSGAKGTEAFF
TGTGCCAGCAGTGGCGCCAAGGGGACTGAAGCTTTCTTT
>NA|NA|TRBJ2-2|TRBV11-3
CASSSDGGRAGRTGELFF
TGTGCCAGCAGCTCAGACGGAGGCAGGGCGGGACGCACCGGGGAGCTGTTTTTT